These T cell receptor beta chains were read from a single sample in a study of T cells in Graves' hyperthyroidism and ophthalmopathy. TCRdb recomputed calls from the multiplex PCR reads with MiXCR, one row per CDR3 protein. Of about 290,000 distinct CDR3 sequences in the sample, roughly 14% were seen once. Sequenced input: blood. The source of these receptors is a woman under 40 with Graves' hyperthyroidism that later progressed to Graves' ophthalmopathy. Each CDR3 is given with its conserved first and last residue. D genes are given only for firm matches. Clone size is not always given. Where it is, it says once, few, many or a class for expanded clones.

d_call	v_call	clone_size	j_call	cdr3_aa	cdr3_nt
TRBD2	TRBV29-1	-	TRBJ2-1	CSVDRLAGGRIEFF	TGCAGCGTTGACAGACTAGCGGGAGGGCGTATAGAGTTCTTC
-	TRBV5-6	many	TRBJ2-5	CASSPATGLKETQYF	TGTGCCAGCAGCCCTGCAACGGGATTAAAAGAGACCCAGTACTTC
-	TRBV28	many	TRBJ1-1	CASSPYRLDTEAFF	TGTGCCAGCAGTCCCTATAGGCTTGACACTGAAGCTTTCTTT
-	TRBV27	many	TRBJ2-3	CASKGGGGDTQYF	TGTGCCAGCAAGGGGGGAGGAGGAGATACGCAGTATTTT
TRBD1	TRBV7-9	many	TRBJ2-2	CASSLLTGVTGELFF	TGTGCCAGCAGCTTACTGACAGGGGTCACCGGGGAGCTGTTTTTT
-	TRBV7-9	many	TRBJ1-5	CASSLEGGNQPQHF	TGTGCCAGCAGCTTAGAGGGGGGGAATCAGCCCCAGCATTTT
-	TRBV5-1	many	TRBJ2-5	CASSLTLETQYF	TGCGCCAGCAGCTTGACTCTAGAGACCCAGTACTTC
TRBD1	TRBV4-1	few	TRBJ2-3	CASSPKGFWQGALTDTQYF	TGCGCCAGCAGCCCGAAGGGCTTTTGGCAGGGGGCTCTCACAGATACGCAGTATTTT
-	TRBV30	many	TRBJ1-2	CAWSVSNNYGYTF	TGTGCCTGGAGTGTATCCAATAACTATGGCTACACCTTC
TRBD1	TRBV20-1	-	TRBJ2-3	CSASPGPGTGGTDTQYF	TGCAGTGCTAGTCCCGGCCCCGGGACAGGGGGTACAGATACGCAGTATTTT
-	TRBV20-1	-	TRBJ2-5	CSARSHTQETQYF	TGCAGTGCTAGAAGCCATACCCAAGAGACCCAGTACTTC
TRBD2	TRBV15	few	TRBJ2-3	CATSSTTAPAGAQDTQYF	TGTGCCACCAGCAGTACCACGGCCCCAGCGGGAGCCCAAGATACGCAGTATTTT
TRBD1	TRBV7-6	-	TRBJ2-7	CASSLGDSFSEQYF	TGTGCCAGCAGCTTAGGGGACAGTTTTAGCGAGCAGTACTTC
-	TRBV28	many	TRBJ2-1	CASSHPSSYNEQFF	TGTGCCAGCAGCCATCCGAGTTCCTACAATGAGCAGTTCTTC
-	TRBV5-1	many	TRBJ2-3	CASSIQTTDTQYF	TGCGCCAGCAGCATACAAACCACAGATACGCAGTATTTT
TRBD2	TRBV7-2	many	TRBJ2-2	CASRSGVTNTGELFF	TGTGCCAGCAGGAGCGGGGTCACTAACACCGGGGAGCTGTTTTTT